The 5 T cell receptor beta chains reported below all come from one sample, sequenced in a study of blood T cell repertoires in COVID-19 (dated by TCRdb to about 2020). Library prep was done by the immunoSEQ multiplex PCR assay. TCRdb provides this immuneACCESS table in a form limited to in-frame rearrangements. Some clones are lacking; in checked studies, under half of them reflect an unresolved V gene, and why the rest are absent is not known. Across this sample there are about 49,000 clones, with about 86% seen only once. The top ten clones comprise 20% to 25% of the sample. Sequencing was done on a sample of peripheral blood. Receptors originate from a woman of 80 years or more with COVID-19, enrolled during active disease.

This rearrangement joins TRBV5-6 to TRBJ1-3, with a weak D call TRBD1 (6 bases). V dropped 4 bases and J dropped 3 bases, with 14 bases sitting between them. The germline gives CDR1 SGHDT, CDR2 YYEEEE. The CDR3 has 15 residues. The CDR3 sequence: CASSPGGRFGNTIYF. The CDR3 coding sequence is TGTGCCAGCAGCCCGGGGGGCAGGTTTGGAAACACCATATATTTT.

The chain links TRBV11-2 to TRBJ1-4; D gene unclear. Trimming shortened V by 6 bases and J by 0 bases, and 11 bases separated the two germline ends. Germline V gene sequence: CDR1 SGHAT, CDR2 FQNNGV. This CDR3 comprises 15 residues. The chain's CDR3 is CASSLSIATNEKLFF. The CDR3, as DNA: TGTGCCAGCAGTTTGAGTATTGCAACTAATGAAAAACTGTTTTTT.

The chain is built from TRBV6-5 and TRBJ1-1; D may be TRBD1 (5 bases). Trimming removed 5 bases from V and 2 bases from J, with 15 bases in between. In germline, CDR1 is MNHEY, CDR2 SVGAGI. The CDR3 extends over 15 amino acids. For the CDR3, the DNA is TGTGCCAGCAGTACCGGGGGTCGTTCCAACACTGAAGCTTTCTTT. This gives the protein CASSTGGRSNTEAFF.

This clone was picked up a small number of times. The chain combines TRBV4-1 with TRBJ1-1, with a weak D call TRBD1 (6 bases). V lost 1 base, J lost 8 bases, and 11 bases lay in between. The CDR3 totals 13 residues. Germline loops: CDR1 MGHRA, CDR2 YSYEKL. The CDR3 DNA is TGCGCCAGCAGCCAAGGGGACAAGAGAGAAGCTTTCTTT. It codes for CASSQGDKREAFF.

In this sample, this clone turned up a few times. This sequence joins TRBV30 and TRBJ1-1, with TRBD1 matching 9 bases. The CDR3 length is 14 residues. V lost 8 bases and J lost 2; bases outside the gene matches: 9. Germline values: CDR1 GTSNPN, CDR2 SVGIG (reference sequence). The CDR3 sequence is CAQNKQGANTEAFF. In DNA form, the CDR3 reads TGTGCCCAAAATAAACAGGGGGCAAACACTGAAGCTTTCTTT.